Listed below are T cell receptor beta chains from one sample, sequenced in a study of a mutant IDH1 vaccine in newly diagnosed glioma. No antigens are known for them. TCRdb keeps only in-frame clones here, not all; method: immunoSEQ multiplex PCR. The sample consists of about 32,000 clones, approximately 78% of them appearing once. The material sequenced was PBMCs, taken from a glioma patient whose treatment included an IDH1 peptide vaccine. The receptors were gathered from a woman aged 18 to 35 with glioma. Each CDR3 is given with its conserved first and last residue. D genes are given only for firm matches. Clone size is not always given. Where it is, it says once, few, many or a class for expanded clones.

D: TRBD2; size: .; J: TRBJ2-2; V: TRBV9; CDR3: CASSVGKVAGGSGELFF; DNA: TGTGCCAGCAGCGTAGGAAAAGTAGCGGGGGGATCCGGGGAGCTGTTTTTT
D: .; size: .; J: TRBJ1-5; V: TRBV28; CDR3: CASSFQNQPQHF; DNA: TGTGCCAGCAGTTTTCAGAATCAGCCCCAGCATTTT
D: .; size: few; J: TRBJ2-7; V: TRBV14; CDR3: CASSQSNHEQYF; DNA: TGTGCCAGCAGCCAAAGTAACCACGAGCAGTACTTC
D: TRBD2; size: .; J: TRBJ2-1; V: TRBV6-1; CDR3: CASSEWSSGSVSEQFF; DNA: TGTGCCAGCAGTGAATGGTCTAGCGGGAGTGTTTCTGAGCAGTTCTTC
D: .; size: once; J: TRBJ1-2; V: TRBV6-5; CDR3: CASSYGSKRPSSF; DNA: TGTGCCAGCAGTTACGGGAGCAAGAGACCATCTTCCTTC
D: TRBD2; size: once; J: TRBJ2-1; V: TRBV6-5; CDR3: CASMERDENEQFF; DNA: TGTGCCAGCATGGAGCGGGATGAAAATGAGCAGTTCTTC
D: .; size: .; J: TRBJ1-5; V: TRBV19; CDR3: CASSKDPITRLNQPQHF; DNA: TGTGCCAGTAGTAAGGACCCTATAACCCGGCTCAATCAGCCCCAGCATTTT
D: .; size: .; J: TRBJ2-1; V: TRBV29-1; CDR3: CSVEDGTRNEQFF; DNA: TGCAGCGTTGAAGACGGGACGCGCAATGAGCAGTTCTTC
D: TRBD1; size: .; J: TRBJ1-2; V: TRBV5-1; CDR3: CASSTTGQGMYGYTF; DNA: TGCGCCAGCAGCACGACAGGACAGGGGATGTATGGCTACACCTTC
D: .; size: .; J: TRBJ1-2; V: TRBV6-1; CDR3: CASSEMGYYGYTF; DNA: TGTGCCAGCAGTGAAATGGGGTACTATGGCTACACCTTC
D: .; size: .; J: TRBJ1-2; V: TRBV14; CDR3: CASSQEFNYGYTF; DNA: TGTGCCAGCAGCCAAGAGTTTAACTATGGCTACACCTTC
D: .; size: .; J: TRBJ2-3; V: TRBV5-4; CDR3: CASSPPRELHTQYF; DNA: TGTGCCAGCAGCCCGCCCCGGGAGCTCCATACGCAGTATTTT
D: .; size: once; J: TRBJ2-5; V: TRBV2; CDR3: CASNRDRMVGETQYF; DNA: TGTGCCAGCAATCGAGACAGGATGGTTGGCGAGACCCAGTACTTC
D: .; size: .; J: TRBJ2-7; V: TRBV7-6; CDR3: CASSLVASSSYEQYF; DNA: TGTGCCAGCAGCTTAGTGGCGTCGAGCTCCTACGAGCAGTACTTC
D: .; size: .; J: TRBJ1-2; V: TRBV5-6; CDR3: CASSGRWSYGYTF; DNA: TGTGCCAGCAGCGGGCGCTGGAGCTATGGCTACACCTTC
D: .; size: .; J: TRBJ1-1; V: TRBV2; CDR3: CASRAPLETAEAFF; DNA: TGTGCCAGCAGGGCGCCACTGGAGACAGCTGAAGCTTTCTTT
D: .; size: .; J: TRBJ2-2; V: TRBV7-8; CDR3: CASSSNPGELFF; DNA: TGTGCCAGCAGCTCCAATCCCGGGGAGCTGTTTTTT
D: .; size: .; J: TRBJ1-1; V: TRBV2; CDR3: CASRLTQNTEAFF; DNA: TGTGCCAGCAGACTTACACAAAACACTGAAGCTTTCTTT
D: .; size: .; J: TRBJ2-1; V: TRBV6-4; CDR3: CASSPGPNYNEQFF; DNA: TGTGCCAGCAGTCCGGGACCTAACTACAATGAGCAGTTCTTC
D: .; size: .; J: TRBJ1-2; V: TRBV11-2; CDR3: CASSPERGVKGYTF; DNA: TGTGCCAGCAGCCCCGAGAGGGGAGTAAAAGGCTACACCTTC
D: .; size: .; J: TRBJ2-3; V: TRBV10-3; CDR3: CAISATTGTDTQYF; DNA: TGTGCCATCAGTGCCACAACTGGGACAGATACGCAGTATTTT